This TCR beta chain was captured by sequencing in a study of T-cell memory formation after mild COVID-19. It was 5'RACE with constant-segment primers that produced the TCR alpha and TCR beta cDNA libraries, which carried sample barcodes and UMIs. TCRdb recomputed calls from the 5' RACE reads with MiXCR, one row per CDR3 protein. The data hold 550,000 to 700,000 distinct CDR3 sequences, with around 17% observed a single time. This CDR3 region has 12 residues. CDR1 and CDR2 from the germline V gene are SGHDT and YYEEEE. The V end lost 6 bases, the J end lost 8 bases, and 14 bases lay between the germline ends.

Sequencing was performed on PBMCs or a T cell subset sorted from them (not recorded which). The chain uses TRBV5-6 and TRBJ1-2; D is possibly TRBD1 (6 bases). The TCR comes from an adult woman who had mild COVID-19 (a few samples of this study predate the infection). Cell type and time point are not known. The CDR3 coding sequence is TGTGCCAGCACCCTGGAGGGGGGCGGCTACACCTTC. Residues: CASTLEGGGYTF.